This T cell receptor beta chain was captured by sequencing in a study of technical replicates of blood from a few donors. This CDR3 is built from 15 residues. Per the germline V gene, CDR1 is KGHSH and CDR2 is LQKENI. The V segment lost 3 bases and the J segment 9 bases; nucleotides outside the gene matches: 11. Sequencing used immunoSEQ multiplex PCR; TCRdb keeps in-frame clones, though not all of them. The sample holds about 97,000 clones, 96% seen once. The sample consisted of T cells isolated from PBMCs. J is TRBJ1-5 and V is TRBV18, with TRBD1 identical over 7 bases. The sequence came from a human donor in good health. CDR3 sequence reads: CASSPETGAEWPQHF. For the CDR3, the DNA is TGTGCCAGCTCACCGGAAACAGGGGCGGAGTGGCCCCAGCATTTT.